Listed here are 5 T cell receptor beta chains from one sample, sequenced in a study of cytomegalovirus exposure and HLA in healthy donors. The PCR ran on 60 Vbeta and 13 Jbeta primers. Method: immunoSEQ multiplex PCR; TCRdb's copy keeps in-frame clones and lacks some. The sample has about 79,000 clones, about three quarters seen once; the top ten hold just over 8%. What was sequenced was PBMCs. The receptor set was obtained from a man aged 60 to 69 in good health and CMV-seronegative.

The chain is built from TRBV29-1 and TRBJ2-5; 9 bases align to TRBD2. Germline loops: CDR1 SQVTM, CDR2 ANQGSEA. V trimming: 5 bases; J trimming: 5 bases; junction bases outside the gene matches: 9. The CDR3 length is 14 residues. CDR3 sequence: CSVFAGGPLETQYF. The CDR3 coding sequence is TGCAGCGTTTTTGCGGGAGGGCCTTTGGAGACCCAGTACTTC.

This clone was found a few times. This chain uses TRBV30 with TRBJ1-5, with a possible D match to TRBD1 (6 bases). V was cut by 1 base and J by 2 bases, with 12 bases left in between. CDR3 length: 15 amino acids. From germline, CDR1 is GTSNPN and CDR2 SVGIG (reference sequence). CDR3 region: CAWSGVNRGNQPQHF. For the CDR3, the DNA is TGTGCCTGGAGTGGCGTTAACAGGGGCAATCAGCCCCAGCATTTT.

CDR3 region: CASGASSYEQYF. As DNA, the CDR3 is TGTGCCAGTGGAGCTAGCTCCTACGAGCAGTACTTC. The rearrangement uses TRBV5-4 and TRBJ2-7, with D hard to call. CDR1 and CDR2 from the germline V gene are SGHNT and YYREEE (reference sequence). The V and J ends lost 8 bases and 0 bases respectively, with 9 bases between them. The CDR3 spans 12 residues.

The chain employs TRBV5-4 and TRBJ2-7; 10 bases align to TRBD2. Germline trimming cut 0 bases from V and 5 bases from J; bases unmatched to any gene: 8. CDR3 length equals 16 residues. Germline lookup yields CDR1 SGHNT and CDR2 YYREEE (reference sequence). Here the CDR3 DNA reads TGTGCCAGCAGCTTGGACGGTAGCGGGAGGTCCAACGAGCAGTACTTC. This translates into CASSLDGSGRSNEQYF.

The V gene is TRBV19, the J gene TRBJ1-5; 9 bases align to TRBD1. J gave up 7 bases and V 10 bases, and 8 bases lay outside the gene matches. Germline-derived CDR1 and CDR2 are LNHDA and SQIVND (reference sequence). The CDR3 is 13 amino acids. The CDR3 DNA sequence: TGTGCCACTCAAGGGACAGGGCACCAGCCCCAGCATTTT. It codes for CATQGTGHQPQHF.